The rows below give T cell receptor beta chains drawn from one sample of a study of T-cell reconstitution after alpha-beta-depleted transplantation in children. One entry per CDR3 protein, called by TCRdb with MiXCR from the PCR reads. The sample has approximately 510,000 distinct CDR3 sequences, about a sixth seen once; the top ten hold 3.3%. The sample here was PBMCs from the stem cell graft donor, taken from the stem cell graft. These TCRs come from a human donor who donated a stem cell graft to a child with acute lymphoblastic leukemia. The CDR3 runs from the conserved cysteine through the conserved F or W. D genes are given only for firm matches. The listing skips clone size in some rows; elsewhere it reads once, few, many or a size class.

. | few | TRBJ1-5 | TRBV12-3/TRBV12-4 | TGTGCCAGCAGTTTCGCCCAGCCCCAGCATTTT | CASSFAQPQHF
. | few | TRBJ1-3 | TRBV12-3/TRBV12-4 | TGTGCCAGCAGTTTATGGGGAGCGGATGGAAACACCATATATTTT | CASSLWGADGNTIYF
TRBD2 | . | TRBJ2-3 | TRBV20-1 | TGCAGTGCTGGAGGTTTGAGACTAGCGGGAGCGGGGGATACGCAGTATTTT | CSAGGLRLAGAGDTQYF
. | . | TRBJ2-1 | TRBV5-1 | TGCGCCAGCAGCTTGTGGCCGGGGAAGCTAGCCCTACCAGGGAATGAGCAGTTCTTC | CASSLWPGKLALPGNEQFF
. | . | TRBJ1-1 | TRBV5-8 | TGTGCCAGCAGCATGGACAGATTGAACACTGAAGCTTTCTTT | CASSMDRLNTEAFF
. | few | TRBJ2-7 | TRBV27 | TGTGCCAGCAGTCTAAAGGACAGAACGCCCTACGAGCAGTACTTC | CASSLKDRTPYEQYF
TRBD1 | . | TRBJ1-1 | TRBV5-1 | TGCGCCAGCAGCTTGGTTATCAGGGGGATAGTCACTGAAGCTTTCTTT | CASSLVIRGIVTEAFF
. | . | TRBJ2-5 | TRBV14 | TGTGCCAGCAGCCCGGGGGTCCTAGAGTCCCAGTACTTC | CASSPGVLESQYF
TRBD1 | many | TRBJ2-5 | TRBV12-3/TRBV12-4 | TGTGCCAGCAGTAGCAGGGGGCAAGAGACCCAGTACTTC | CASSSRGQETQYF
. | few | TRBJ2-1 | TRBV7-3 | TGTGCCAGCAGCCCGTCAGGGGGGTCGGGCAATGAGCAGTTCTTC | CASSPSGGSGNEQFF
. | few | TRBJ1-1 | TRBV5-6 | TGTGCCAGCAGCTCAGCCGGATGGGGGGCTGACACTGAAGCTTTCTTT | CASSSAGWGADTEAFF
TRBD2 | . | TRBJ2-7 | TRBV3-1 | TGTGCCAGCAGCCAAACCCCCCGGACTAGCGGGAGCTCATACGAGCAGTACTTC | CASSQTPRTSGSSYEQYF
. | . | TRBJ2-5 | TRBV30 | TGTGCCTGGAGTGACAGGATCCAAGAGACCCAGTACTTC | CAWSDRIQETQYF
. | . | TRBJ2-7 | TRBV12-3/TRBV12-4 | TGTGCCAGCACCACCCGGGGGCACGAGCAGTACTTC | CASTTRGHEQYF
. | . | TRBJ2-7 | TRBV4-1 | TGCGCCAGCAGCCTTAACAGGGTGCGCTACGAGCAGTACTTC | CASSLNRVRYEQYF
TRBD1 | few | TRBJ2-7 | TRBV3-1 | TGTGCCAGCAGCCAAGGGTCCTCAGGGGGCGAGCAGTACTTC | CASSQGSSGGEQYF
TRBD2 | few | TRBJ2-1 | TRBV12-3/TRBV12-4 | TGTGCCAGCAGTTATAGCGGGAGGGGTTACAATGAGCAGTTCTTC | CASSYSGRGYNEQFF
. | . | TRBJ1-6 | TRBV11-3 | TGTGCAGAGGGGGGGCGAAGGATTTCACCCCTCCACTTT | CAEGGRRISPLHF
. | few | TRBJ2-7 | TRBV12-3/TRBV12-4 | TGTTCCAGCAGTTTGCAGACAGGTGTCTCCTACGAGCAGTACTTC | CSSSLQTGVSYEQYF
. | few | TRBJ1-2 | TRBV7-9 | TGTGCCAGCAGCGGGGTTACGGACGGGAACTATGGCTACACCTTC | CASSGVTDGNYGYTF
TRBD2 | . | TRBJ2-1 | TRBV7-8 | TGTGCCAGCAGCCTACCAACATACTTAGCGGGAGACTGGAATGAGCAGTTCTTC | CASSLPTYLAGDWNEQFF
. | few | TRBJ1-2 | TRBV6-2/TRBV6-3 | TGTGCCAGCAGTATACGGACAGCGGCCGATGGCTACACCTTC | CASSIRTAADGYTF
. | few | TRBJ2-7 | TRBV6-6 | TGTGCCAGCTCTCATCTTGTGTACGAGCAGTACTTC | CASSHLVYEQYF
. | . | TRBJ2-7 | TRBV18 | TGTGCCAGCTCACCACCCCTGGGCGAGCAGTACTTC | CASSPPLGEQYF
TRBD2 | few | TRBJ2-1 | TRBV9 | TGTGCCAGCAGCGTAGGGACTAGCGGGAGGCATGGAAATGAGCAGTTCTTC | CASSVGTSGRHGNEQFF
TRBD2 | few | TRBJ2-1 | TRBV5-1 | TGCGCCAGCAGCTTTTATAGCGGGAGCCCTTTGGAGCAGTTCTTC | CASSFYSGSPLEQFF
. | few | TRBJ1-4 | TRBV30 | TGTGCCTGGAGGGGGACGACAACTAATGAAAAACTGTTTTTT | CAWRGTTTNEKLFF
TRBD2 | few | TRBJ2-7 | TRBV4-1 | TGCGCCAGCACCGGACTAGCGGACTCCTACGAGCAGTACTTC | CASTGLADSYEQYF
TRBD1 | few | TRBJ2-1 | TRBV10-3 | TGTGCCACCCGGACAGGGTGGGGCGAGCAGTTCTTC | CATRTGWGEQFF
. | . | TRBJ2-7 | TRBV9 | TGTGCCAGCAGCGTAGCTCCGCAGGGCGCAGACTACGACCAGTACTTC | CASSVAPQGADYDQYF
. | many | TRBJ2-3 | TRBV4-1 | TGCGCCAGCAGCCCCTCTGCTGATACGCAGTATTTT | CASSPSADTQYF
TRBD1 | few | TRBJ2-7 | TRBV6-4 | TGTGCCAGCAGTGACACCCAAAAGGACAGGGAAATCTACGAGCAGTACTTC | CASSDTQKDREIYEQYF
TRBD1 | . | TRBJ1-5 | TRBV5-6 | TGTGCCAGCAGCTTGGTGCAGGGCGTAGACAGGGGGCTTTATAGCAATCAGCCCCAGCATTTT | CASSLVQGVDRGLYSNQPQHF
. | few | TRBJ1-3 | TRBV20-1 | TGCAGTGCTAGACACCTCTCTGGAAACACCATATATTTT | CSARHLSGNTIYF
TRBD1 | many | TRBJ2-7 | TRBV20-1 | TGCAGTGTTCCGGGACAGGGGGGCTACGAGCAGTACTTC | CSVPGQGGYEQYF
. | few | TRBJ2-1 | TRBV29-1 | TGCAGCGTTGGGAGGGTCGGACGCTCCTACAATGAGCAGTTCTTC | CSVGRVGRSYNEQFF
. | . | TRBJ2-7 | TRBV5-5 | TGTGCCAGCAGCTTGGGAACAGGGCGGGTGGACGAGCAGTACTTC | CASSLGTGRVDEQYF
. | . | TRBJ1-3 | TRBV9 | TGTGCCAGCAGCGTAGAGGAGAACTCTGGAAACACCATATATTTT | CASSVEENSGNTIYF
. | once | TRBJ1-1 | TRBV6-5 | TGTGCCAGCAGCCTAGGGAGCACAGGGAACACTGAAGCTTTCTTT | CASSLGSTGNTEAFF
. | . | TRBJ1-1 | TRBV7-2 | TGTGCCAGCAGCCTAGGCATCGAGGACCTGAACACTGAAGCTTTCTTT | CASSLGIEDLNTEAFF
. | . | TRBJ2-7 | TRBV29-1 | TGCAGCGTTGGGATCGGAACCTACGAGCAGTACTTC | CSVGIGTYEQYF
. | few | TRBJ1-2 | TRBV5-6 | TGTGCCAGCAGCGCGGGGAGGTCCTATGGCTACACCTTC | CASSAGRSYGYTF
. | . | TRBJ2-7 | TRBV27 | TGTGCCAGCAGTGTGGTTGGCGTCTCCTACGAGCAGTACTTC | CASSVVGVSYEQYF
. | . | TRBJ2-7 | TRBV6-1 | TGTGCCAGCAGCACTGAGGGGGGGGCCTACGAGCAGTACTTC | CASSTEGGAYEQYF